These 12 T cell receptor beta chains came from one sample sequenced in a study of T-cell memory formation after mild COVID-19. TCRdb analysed the 5' RACE reads with MiXCR anew, one entry per CDR3 protein. Counted here are under 250,000 distinct CDR3 sequences, 15% occurring once; the ten biggest clones make up more than 2%. What was sequenced was PBMCs or a T cell subset sorted from them (not recorded which). These receptors all come from an adult woman who had mild COVID-19 (a few samples of this study predate the infection). Cell type and time point are not known.

CDR3 sequence reads: CASSLLAGGLGTGELFF. The CDR3 coding sequence is TGTGCCAGCAGCTTGTTGGCGGGGGGGCTGGGCACCGGGGAGCTGTTTTTT. The rearrangement uses TRBV5-4 and TRBJ2-2; 9 nucleotides match TRBD2. Germline CDR1 reads SGHNT; CDR2 reads YYREEE (reference sequence). The CDR3 sequence is 17 residues long. The junction had 8 bases not matched to a gene; V was cut back by 1 base and J by 4 bases.

In its sample, this clonotype was seen many times. The chain carries TRBV5-1 and TRBJ1-2; D is uncertain. Germline assignment: CDR1 SGHRS and CDR2 YFSETQ. Trimming removed 4 bases from V and 7 bases from J, with 14 bases in between. The CDR3 contains 13 residues. CDR3 amino acids: CASSPTTPGGYTF. The CDR3, as DNA: TGCGCCAGCAGCCCAACGACGCCCGGTGGCTACACCTTC.

This clonotype was seen more than once but under ten times. The V call is TRBV12-3 or TRBV12-4, the J call TRBJ1-5, with TRBD1 matching over 7 bases. The V gene end was trimmed by 5 bases and the J gene end by 2 bases; junction bases not matched to a gene: 9. The CDR3 has 16 residues. CDR3 residues: CASSPRGTGGNQPQHF. The CDR3 bases are TGTGCCAGCAGTCCCCGCGGAACAGGGGGCAATCAGCCCCAGCATTTT.

Only a few counts were recorded for this clonotype. The J gene is TRBJ1-2, the V gene TRBV30; D remains ambiguous. Trimming cost V 2 bases and J 8 bases, with 15 bases left between them. From germline, CDR1 is GTSNPN and CDR2 SVGIG (reference sequence). The CDR3 has 13 amino acids. The CDR3 loop is CAWSRQNVVGYTF. The CDR3 bases are TGTGCCTGGAGTCGTCAAAACGTAGTAGGCTACACCTTC.

The DNA of the CDR3 is TGTGCCAGCAGCTACCAGGGGAGGGAGCAAGAGACCCAGTACTTC. It specifies CASSYQGREQETQYF. This chain uses TRBV6-5 with TRBJ2-5, with D perhaps matching TRBD2 (7 bases). V was cut by 6 bases and J by 2 bases, with 16 bases left in between. The CDR3 is 15 amino acids. Germline V CDR1 and CDR2: MNHEY, SVGAGI.

A few counts support this clonotype. V usage is TRBV12-3 or TRBV12-4 and J usage is TRBJ2-1; possibly TRBD1 or TRBD2 for D (6 bases each). The V gene lost 5 bases and the J gene lost 12 bases, with 17 bases spanning the gap. The CDR3 runs to 13 residues. The CDR3 here is CASSQVGGLGQFF. The CDR3 DNA sequence: TGTGCCAGCAGTCAAGTGGGGGGCTTGGGGCAGTTCTTC.

This clonotype appeared a few times. CDR3 residues: CASSQLRTARLEQYF. In nucleotides, the CDR3 is TGTGCCAGCAGTCAATTAAGGACAGCCCGCTTGGAGCAGTACTTC. The J gene is TRBJ2-7, the V gene TRBV7-9, with D possibly TRBD1 on 6 matching bases. V lost 6 bases and J 7 bases, leaving 22 bases between the germline ends. This CDR3 region has 15 residues. CDR1 and CDR2 from the germline V gene are SEHNR and FQNEAQ (reference sequence). The full variable domain, rest sourced from reference TRBV7-9 and TRBJ2-7, is DTGVSQNPRHKITKRGQNVTFRCDPISEHNRLYWYRQTLGQGPEFLTYFQNEAQLEKSRLLSDRFSAERPKGSFSTLEIQRTEQGDSAMYLCASSQLRTARLEQYFGPGTRLTVT.

This chain links TRBV9 with TRBJ2-1, with D possibly matching TRBD2 (6 bases). The CDR3 spans 15 residues. Germline V gene data show CDR1 as SGDLS and CDR2 as YYNGEE. V was cut by 0 bases and J by 4 bases, with 11 bases left in between. CDR3 amino acids: CASSVAASAYNEQFF. The CDR3 bases are TGTGCCAGCAGCGTAGCGGCTAGCGCTTACAATGAGCAGTTCTTC.

This clonotype was picked up many times. The chain is built from TRBV3-1 and TRBJ1-2; D is ambiguous. Per germline, CDR1 LGHDT and CDR2 YNNKEL (reference sequence). V lost 4 bases to trimming and J lost 7 bases, with 13 bases between them. CDR3 size: 13 residues. The CDR3 bases are TGTGCCAGCAGCCTCCAGCTGGCTTCTGGCTACACCTTC. It translates to CASSLQLASGYTF.

The chain joins TRBV30 to TRBJ1-2; 10 bases are a match to TRBD1. Germline assignment: CDR1 GTSNPN and CDR2 SVGIG (reference sequence). Germline trimming cut 3 bases from V and 1 base from J; bases unmatched to any gene: 2. The CDR3 length is 14 residues. The CDR3 is CAWRGQGLNYGYTF. In DNA, the CDR3 is TGTGCCTGGAGGGGACAGGGGCTTAACTATGGCTACACCTTC.

This clonotype was seen a handful of times. The chain couples TRBV11-2 to TRBJ1-1; D is unclear. Between the trimmed V and J ends, which lost 2 bases and 8 bases, there was a span of 12 bases. The CDR3 covers 13 residues. The germline gives CDR1 SGHAT, CDR2 FQNNGV. CDR3 loop: CASSLLAQIEAFF. DNA for the CDR3: TGTGCCAGCAGCTTATTGGCGCAGATAGAAGCTTTCTTT.

This clonotype was recorded a few times. The V call is TRBV18, the J call TRBJ2-7; D is possibly TRBD1 or TRBD2 (6 bases each). CDR3 length: 14 amino acids. The ends were cut back, 2 bases at V and 5 bases at J, with 13 bases in the middle. Germline V lookup: CDR1 KGHSH, CDR2 LQKENI. CDR3 DNA sequence: TGTGCCAGCTCACCAAAAGGGGGGAAGGACGAGCAGTACTTC. Its translation is CASSPKGGKDEQYF.